This T cell receptor (beta chain) was sequenced for a study of control samples from healthy donors and cancer patients. The trim removed 7 bases at V and 0 bases at J, leaving 6 bases unmatched. The CDR3 covers 15 residues. In germline, CDR1 is MDHEN, CDR2 SYDVKM. Produced via immunoSEQ multiplex PCR; TCRdb's table is partial and in-frame only. The table records roughly 90,000 clones, roughly four fifths of them present only once. The V call is TRBV28, the J call TRBJ2-3; TRBD2 matches 8 bases. Source material: blood. The sequence was collected from a woman aged 55-69 years in good health. The CDR3 DNA follows: TGTGCCAGCACGCCGGGGGGGCCTAGCACAGATACGCAGTATTTT. Protein product: CASTPGGPSTDTQYF.